In this sample, the clone carrying this TCR beta chain turned up many times. Its antigen is unknown. This record comes from a study of identical twins. Template switching added a universal primer site; cDNA carried unique molecular identifiers. TCRdb ran MiXCR on the 5' RACE reads and lists one entry per CDR3 protein. The sample lists fewer than 650,000 distinct CDR3 sequences, just under 10% seen once, with roughly 3% in the top ten. No donor was unhealthy or non-Caucasian. Study-level results: Beta out-of-frame sequences showed weaker excess twin sharing. Alpha sequences out of frame and shared by twins had excess low generation probability.

V was pared by 5 bases and J by 0 bases, with 11 bases between. The CDR3 is made up of 15 amino acids. CDR1 is SEHNR and CDR2 is FQNEAQ in the germline V gene (reference sequence). The sample was also linked to a second study, of yellow fever vaccine responses in identical twins.

The rearrangement uses TRBV7-9 and TRBJ2-1; D remains unclear. Sample: PBMCs. This sequence was found in a woman aged 18-29 years in good health. CDR3 sequence: CASSETEYSYNEQFF. The CDR3 DNA reads as TGTGCCAGCAGCGAAACAGAGTACTCCTACAATGAGCAGTTCTTC. Together with reference TRBV7-9 and TRBJ2-1, the CDR3 gives the full variable domain: DTGVSQNPRHKITKRGQNVTFRCDPISEHNRLYWYRQTLGQGPEFLTYFQNEAQLEKSRLLSDRFSAERPKGSFSTLEIQRTEQGDSAMYLCASSETEYSYNEQFFGPGTRLTVL.